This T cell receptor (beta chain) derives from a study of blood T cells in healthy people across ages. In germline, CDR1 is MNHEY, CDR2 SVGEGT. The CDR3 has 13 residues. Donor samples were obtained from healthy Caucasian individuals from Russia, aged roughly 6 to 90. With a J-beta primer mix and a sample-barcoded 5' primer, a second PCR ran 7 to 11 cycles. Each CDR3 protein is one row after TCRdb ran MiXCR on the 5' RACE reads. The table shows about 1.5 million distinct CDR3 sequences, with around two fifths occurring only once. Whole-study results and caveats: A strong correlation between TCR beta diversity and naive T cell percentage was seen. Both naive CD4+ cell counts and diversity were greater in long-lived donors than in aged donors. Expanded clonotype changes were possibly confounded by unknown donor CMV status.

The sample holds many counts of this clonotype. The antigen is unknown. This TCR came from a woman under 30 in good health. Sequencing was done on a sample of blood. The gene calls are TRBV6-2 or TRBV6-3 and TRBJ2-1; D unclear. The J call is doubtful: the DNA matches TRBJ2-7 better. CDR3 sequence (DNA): TGTGCCGGAGACCGCGACGGATACAATGAGCAGTACTTC. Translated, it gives CAGDRDGYNEQYF.